In its sample, the clone carrying this T cell receptor beta chain was seen a few times. This CDR3 is built from 14 residues. The ends lost 4 bases at V and 8 bases at J; junction bases unmatched: 5. CDR1 is SNHLY, CDR2 FYNNEI, per germline. Method: immunoSEQ multiplex PCR; TCRdb's copy keeps in-frame clones and lacks some. The table lists about 89,000 clones, over 85% of them singletons, with roughly 0.24% in the top ten. The entry originates in a study of technical replicates of blood from a few donors. Sequencing input: T cells isolated from PBMCs. The TCR originated in a human donor in good health. V gene TRBV2 combines with J gene TRBJ2-2; 9 bases agree with TRBD1. This chain's CDR3 is CASSGGQGIGELFF. In nucleotides, the CDR3 is TGTGCCAGCAGTGGGGGACAGGGTATTGGGGAGCTGTTTTTT. Variable domain in full (rest from reference TRBV2 and TRBJ2-2): EPEVTQTPSHQVTQMGQEVILRCVPISNHLYFYWYRQILGQKVEFLVSFYNNEISEKSEIFDDQFSVERPDGSNFTLKIRSTKLEDSAMYFCASSGGQGIGELFFGEGSRLTVL.